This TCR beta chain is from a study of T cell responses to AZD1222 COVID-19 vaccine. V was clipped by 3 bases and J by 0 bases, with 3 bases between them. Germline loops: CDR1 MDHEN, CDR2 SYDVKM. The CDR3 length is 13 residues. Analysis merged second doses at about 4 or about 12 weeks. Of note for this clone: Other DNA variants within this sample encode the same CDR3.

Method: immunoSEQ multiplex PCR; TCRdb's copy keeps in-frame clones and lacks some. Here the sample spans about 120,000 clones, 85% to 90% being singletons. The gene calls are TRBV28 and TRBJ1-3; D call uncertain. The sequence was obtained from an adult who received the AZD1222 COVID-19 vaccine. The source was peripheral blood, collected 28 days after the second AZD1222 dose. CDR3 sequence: CASSFGSGNTIYF. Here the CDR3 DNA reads TGTGCCAGCAGTTTCGGCTCTGGAAACACCATATATTTT.